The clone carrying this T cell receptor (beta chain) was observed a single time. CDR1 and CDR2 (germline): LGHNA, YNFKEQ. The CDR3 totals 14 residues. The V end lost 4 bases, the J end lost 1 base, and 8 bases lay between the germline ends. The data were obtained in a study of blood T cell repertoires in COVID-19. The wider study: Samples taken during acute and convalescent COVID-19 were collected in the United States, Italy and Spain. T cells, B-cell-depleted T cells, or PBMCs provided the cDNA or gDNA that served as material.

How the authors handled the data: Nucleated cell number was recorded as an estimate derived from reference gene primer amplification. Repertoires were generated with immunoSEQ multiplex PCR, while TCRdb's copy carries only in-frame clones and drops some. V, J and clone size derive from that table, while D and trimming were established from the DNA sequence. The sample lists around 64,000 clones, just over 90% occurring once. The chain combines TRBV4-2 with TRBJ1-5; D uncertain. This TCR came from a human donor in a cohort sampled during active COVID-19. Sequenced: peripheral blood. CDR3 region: CASSPSRSNQPQHF. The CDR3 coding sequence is TGTGCCAGCAGCCCCTCGAGGAGCAATCAGCCCCAGCATTTT.